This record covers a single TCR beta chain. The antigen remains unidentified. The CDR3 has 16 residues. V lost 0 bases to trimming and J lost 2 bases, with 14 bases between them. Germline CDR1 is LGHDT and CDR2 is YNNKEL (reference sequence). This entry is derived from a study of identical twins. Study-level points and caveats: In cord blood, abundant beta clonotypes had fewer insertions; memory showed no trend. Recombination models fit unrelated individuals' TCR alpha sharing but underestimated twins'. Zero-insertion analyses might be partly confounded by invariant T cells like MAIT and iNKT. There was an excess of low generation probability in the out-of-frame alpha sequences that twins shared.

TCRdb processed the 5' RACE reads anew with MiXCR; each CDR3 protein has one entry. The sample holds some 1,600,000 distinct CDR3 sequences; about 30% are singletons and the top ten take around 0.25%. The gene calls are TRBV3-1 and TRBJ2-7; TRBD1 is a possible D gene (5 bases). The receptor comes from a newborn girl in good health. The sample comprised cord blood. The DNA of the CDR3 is TGTGCCAGCAGCCAAGATATGGCAGGGCCACCCTACGAGCAGTACTTC. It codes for CASSQDMAGPPYEQYF.